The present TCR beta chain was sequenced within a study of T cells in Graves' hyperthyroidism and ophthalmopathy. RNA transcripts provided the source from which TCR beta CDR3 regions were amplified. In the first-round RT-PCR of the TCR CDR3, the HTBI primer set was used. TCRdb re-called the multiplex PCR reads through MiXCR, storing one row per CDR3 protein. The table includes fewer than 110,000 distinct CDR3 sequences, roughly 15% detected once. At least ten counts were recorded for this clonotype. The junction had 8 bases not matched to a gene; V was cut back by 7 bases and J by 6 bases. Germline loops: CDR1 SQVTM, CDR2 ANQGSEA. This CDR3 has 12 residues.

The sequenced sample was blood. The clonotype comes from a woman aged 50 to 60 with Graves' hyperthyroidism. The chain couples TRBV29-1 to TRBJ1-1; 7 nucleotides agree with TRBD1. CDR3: CSAAGGSPEAFF. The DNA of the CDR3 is TGCAGCGCCGCAGGGGGTAGCCCTGAAGCTTTCTTT.